This TCR beta chain was identified during a study of shared clonotypes between healthy human individuals. Using immunoSEQ multiplex PCR, the repertoire was profiled, and TCRdb retains in-frame clones only, with some absent. This sample has 450,000 to 650,000 clones, with roughly 72% found just once. Germline lookup yields CDR1 SGDLS and CDR2 YYNGEE. The CDR3 totals 15 residues. J gave up 3 bases and V 4 bases, and 9 bases lay outside the gene matches. What was sequenced was PBMCs. The chain is built from TRBV9 and TRBJ1-2, with TRBD1 matching 7 bases. This clonotype was sampled from a woman aged 40 to 50 in good health. Some clones in this sample may be carry-over from other donors' samples. The CDR3 here is CASSPGQPLYYGYTF. Written as DNA, the CDR3 is TGTGCCAGCAGCCCGGGACAGCCGCTTTACTATGGCTACACCTTC.